The rows below give T cell receptor beta chains drawn from one sample of a study of spatial heterogeneity in lung cancer. TCRdb itself ran the 5' RACE reads through MiXCR, one entry per CDR3 protein. The table has about 48,000 distinct CDR3 sequences, roughly 5.2% seen once. Sequencing used PBMCs, obtained at surgery. These TCRs come from a male donor with early-stage non-small cell lung cancer. The CDR3 runs from the conserved cysteine through the conserved F or W. D genes are given only for firm matches. Clone size is given for some rows only: seen once, a few or many times, or a class if the clone is expanded.

D gene: .
J gene: TRBJ2-1
clone size: few
V gene: TRBV24-1
CDR3 DNA: TGTGCCACCAGTGACCCGGAAACGGCAGACAATGAGCAGTTCTTC
CDR3 protein: CATSDPETADNEQFF

D gene: TRBD2
J gene: TRBJ2-7
clone size: few
V gene: TRBV6-5
CDR3 DNA: TGTGCCAGCAGTCAGACTAGCGGTAGCTCCTACGAGCAGTACTTC
CDR3 protein: CASSQTSGSSYEQYF

D gene: .
J gene: TRBJ1-5
clone size: few
V gene: TRBV15
CDR3 DNA: TGTGCCACCAGCAGCATACCGGAGGGGGAGGATCAGCCCCAGCATTTT
CDR3 protein: CATSSIPEGEDQPQHF

D gene: TRBD2
J gene: TRBJ2-3
clone size: many
V gene: TRBV9
CDR3 DNA: TGTGCCAGCAGCGTCCCGGGACTAGCGGGAGGGCTGGATACGCAGTATTTT
CDR3 protein: CASSVPGLAGGLDTQYF

D gene: .
J gene: TRBJ2-7
clone size: many
V gene: TRBV5-1
CDR3 DNA: TGCGCCAGCAGCTTGGGGACGGGGAGACCCTACGAGCAGTACTTC
CDR3 protein: CASSLGTGRPYEQYF

D gene: .
J gene: TRBJ2-7
clone size: many
V gene: TRBV2
CDR3 DNA: TGTGCCAGCATTAGGGCGCCCGGGCCCTACGAGCAGTACTTC
CDR3 protein: CASIRAPGPYEQYF

D gene: .
J gene: TRBJ2-2
clone size: many
V gene: TRBV24-1
CDR3 DNA: TGTGCCACGAAGGGCGCAGGGAGCACCGGGGAGCTGTTTTTT
CDR3 protein: CATKGAGSTGELFF

D gene: .
J gene: TRBJ1-5
clone size: many
V gene: TRBV7-2
CDR3 DNA: TGTGCCAGCAGCTTAGGACCTCAGCCCCAGCATTTT
CDR3 protein: CASSLGPQPQHF

D gene: TRBD2
J gene: TRBJ2-7
clone size: many
V gene: TRBV10-3
CDR3 DNA: TGTGCCACCGTGACCGGGACTAGCGGCGAGCAGTACTTC
CDR3 protein: CATVTGTSGEQYF

D gene: .
J gene: TRBJ2-7
clone size: many
V gene: TRBV7-6
CDR3 DNA: TGTGCCAGCAGCGACCGGGTGAAAGGTACCTACGAGCAGTACTTC
CDR3 protein: CASSDRVKGTYEQYF

D gene: TRBD1
J gene: TRBJ1-6
clone size: many
V gene: TRBV7-2
CDR3 DNA: TGTGCCAGCAGCACAGAAGCGACAGGGTATTCACCCCTCCACTTT
CDR3 protein: CASSTEATGYSPLHF

D gene: .
J gene: TRBJ2-2
clone size: many
V gene: TRBV6-5
CDR3 DNA: TGTGCCAGCAAGTATGGGGGGTCGAACACCGGGGAGCTGTTTTTT
CDR3 protein: CASKYGGSNTGELFF

D gene: .
J gene: TRBJ1-4
clone size: .
V gene: TRBV7-9
CDR3 DNA: TGTGCCAGCAGCTTAGGACGGGGGCGCGTGGAAAAACTGTTTTTT
CDR3 protein: CASSLGRGRVEKLFF

D gene: TRBD2
J gene: TRBJ2-1
clone size: many
V gene: TRBV10-3
CDR3 DNA: TGTGCCATCAGGCGGGAGGGCCCCAATGAGCAGTTCTTC
CDR3 protein: CAIRREGPNEQFF

D gene: .
J gene: TRBJ2-3
clone size: many
V gene: TRBV29-1
CDR3 DNA: TGCAGCGTTGAGGTGGACAGAAACACAGATACGCAGTATTTT
CDR3 protein: CSVEVDRNTDTQYF

D gene: TRBD1
J gene: TRBJ2-7
clone size: many
V gene: TRBV12-3/TRBV12-4
CDR3 DNA: TGTGCCAGCAGTTTAAAGGGACAGGGGCCCTACGAGCAGTACTTC
CDR3 protein: CASSLKGQGPYEQYF

D gene: .
J gene: TRBJ1-5
clone size: .
V gene: TRBV27
CDR3 DNA: TGTGCCAGCAGCCAGGCCCTTAGCAATCAGCCCCAGCATTTT
CDR3 protein: CASSQALSNQPQHF

D gene: .
J gene: TRBJ2-5
clone size: many
V gene: TRBV6-2/TRBV6-3
CDR3 DNA: TGTGCCAGCAGTTACCACCCCCCGGGTAGCGGACAAGAGACCCAGTACTTC
CDR3 protein: CASSYHPPGSGQETQYF

D gene: TRBD2
J gene: TRBJ2-7
clone size: .
V gene: TRBV11-1
CDR3 DNA: TGTGCCAGCAGCTCCGGGACTAGCGTCTGGGGCGAGCAGTACTTC
CDR3 protein: CASSSGTSVWGEQYF

D gene: .
J gene: TRBJ1-1
clone size: many
V gene: TRBV6-1
CDR3 DNA: TGTGCCAGCAGTGAAATGCCACAGCTCGAAGCTTTCTTT
CDR3 protein: CASSEMPQLEAFF

D gene: .
J gene: TRBJ2-1
clone size: few
V gene: TRBV9
CDR3 DNA: TGTGCCAGCAGCGTAGAGAAGGGGAATGAGCAGTTCTTC
CDR3 protein: CASSVEKGNEQFF

D gene: TRBD1
J gene: TRBJ2-2
clone size: few
V gene: TRBV20-1
CDR3 DNA: TGCAGTGCTAGGAAGACAGGGGCGGGCGGGGAGCTGTTTTTT
CDR3 protein: CSARKTGAGGELFF

D gene: TRBD1
J gene: TRBJ2-5
clone size: many
V gene: TRBV28
CDR3 DNA: TGTGCCAGCAGCCCGGGACAGGGAGGGACCCAGTACTTC
CDR3 protein: CASSPGQGGTQYF